This TCR beta chain derives from a study of blood T cell repertoires in COVID-19. As for the study in general: Samples taken during acute and convalescent COVID-19 were collected in the United States, Italy and Spain.

Some clones are missing from TCRdb's copy, which holds only in-frame ones; the method was immunoSEQ multiplex PCR. The table shows about 210,000 clones, with roughly 80% occurring only once. The CDR3 runs 13 residues. Germline CDR1 is KGHSH and CDR2 is LQKENI. V lost 4 bases and J lost 1, with 7 bases in between. Enrollment of patients from Seattle took place during active infection, with longitudinal follow-up. The chain joins TRBV18 to TRBJ2-5, with a tentative D call TRBD2 (6 bases). The receptor was derived from a woman aged 80 or older with COVID-19, enrolled during active disease. The sequenced sample was peripheral blood. CDR3 sequence: CASSRGLQETQYF. The DNA for the CDR3 is TGTGCCAGCTCACGGGGACTCCAAGAGACCCAGTACTTC.